The 24 T cell receptor beta chains reported below all come from one sample, sequenced in a study of chemoradiotherapy in HPV16-positive cancers. Produced via immunoSEQ multiplex PCR; TCRdb's table is partial and in-frame only. The table shows fewer than 15,000 clones, with less than 75% occurring only once. This specimen was collected from a patient who underwent chemoradiotherapy. These receptors were obtained from a human donor with HPV-associated anogenital cancer.

The chain employs TRBV5-6 and TRBJ2-6; D assignment may be TRBD1 or TRBD2 (5 bases each). Germline CDR1 and CDR2: SGHDT and YYEEEE. Trimming stripped 2 bases from V and 4 bases from J, with 13 bases between. This CDR3 region has 16 residues. The chain's CDR3 is CASSFSAGTGANVLTF. The CDR3 DNA reads as TGTGCCAGCAGCTTCAGTGCCGGGACCGGGGCCAACGTCCTGACTTTC.

J is TRBJ2-7 and V is TRBV9, with TRBD1 identical over 9 bases. The germline V gene encodes CDR1 SGDLS and CDR2 YYNGEE. The CDR3 runs to 16 residues. V trimming: 0 bases; J trimming: 6 bases; junction bases outside the gene matches: 10. The CDR3 sequence: CASSVAVTGGGTEQYF. In DNA form, the CDR3 reads TGTGCCAGCAGCGTAGCCGTGACAGGGGGAGGAACCGAGCAGTACTTC.

For the CDR3, the DNA is TGTGCCACCCACCTAGGGAGTAGCGGGGGCAAAGAGACCCAGTACTTC. It encodes CATHLGSSGGKETQYF. V usage is TRBV28 and J usage is TRBJ2-5, with TRBD2 matching over 9 bases. Trimming at V came to 10 bases and at J to 3 bases, leaving 15 bases not matched to a gene. Germline lookup yields CDR1 MDHEN and CDR2 SYDVKM. The length of the CDR3 is 16 residues.

The V call is TRBV27, the J call TRBJ2-1, with a weak D call TRBD1 (6 bases). In germline, CDR1 is MNHEY, CDR2 SMNVEV (reference sequence). The V and J ends lost 5 bases and 0 bases respectively, with 14 bases between them. This CDR3 has 16 residues. The CDR3 bases are TGTGCCAGCAGTCCCGGACAGTGGAGCTCCTACAATGAGCAGTTCTTC. The encoded protein is CASSPGQWSSYNEQFF.

The J gene is TRBJ2-7, the V gene TRBV4-1; 8 nucleotides agree with TRBD2. The CDR3 spans 15 residues. Germline V gene sequence: CDR1 MGHRA, CDR2 YSYEKL. V lost 3 bases, J lost 2 bases, and 6 bases stayed unmatched. CDR3 amino acids: CASSHLSGGPYEQYF. Here the CDR3 DNA reads TGCGCCAGCAGCCATTTGTCGGGAGGGCCCTACGAGCAGTACTTC.

V is TRBV25-1 and J is TRBJ2-1; TRBD1 matches at 7 bases. Germline V gene lookup returns CDR1 MGHDK and CDR2 SYGVNS. With 5 bases clipped from V and 8 bases from J, the junction kept 6 bases outside the gene matches. The CDR3 runs 13 residues. The CDR3 DNA sequence: TGTGCCAGCAGTAACAGGGGTCCCGATGAGCAGTTCTTC. It is translated as CASSNRGPDEQFF.

The V call is TRBV2, the J call TRBJ1-1; maybe TRBD1 (5 bases). Germline lookup yields CDR1 SNHLY and CDR2 FYNNEI. The CDR3 spans 13 residues. V was pared by 8 bases and J by 3 bases, with 13 bases between. The CDR3 spells CASEQDRDTEAFF. CDR3 in DNA: TGTGCCAGCGAACAGGATAGGGACACTGAAGCTTTCTTT. The full variable domain, its missing parts supplied by reference TRBV2 and TRBJ1-1, is EPEVTQTPSHQVTQMGQEVILRCVPISNHLYFYWYRQILGQKVEFLVSFYNNEISEKSEIFDDQFSVERPDGSNFTLKIRSTKLEDSAMYFCASEQDRDTEAFFGQGTRLTVV.

This clone was seen only once. The chain links TRBV28 to TRBJ2-3, with D unclear. Trimming cost V 3 bases and J 0 bases, with 10 bases left between them. This CDR3 region has 15 residues. Per the germline V gene, CDR1 is MDHEN and CDR2 is SYDVKM. The CDR3 loop reads CASSFGGVSTDTQYF. The CDR3 DNA follows: TGTGCCAGCAGTTTTGGCGGAGTTAGCACAGATACGCAGTATTTT.

In this sample, this clone turned up once. This rearrangement joins TRBV5-4 to TRBJ1-2, with 12 bases matching TRBD1. Germline values: CDR1 SGHNT, CDR2 YYREEE (reference sequence). This CDR3 has 15 amino acids. Trimming took 0 bases from V and 4 from J; bases not matched to a gene: 1. CDR3 in amino acids: CASSLGGQGAYGYTF. The CDR3, as DNA: TGTGCCAGCAGCTTGGGGGGACAGGGGGCCTATGGCTACACCTTC.

Judged by abundance, this clone is medium-sized (0.01 to 0.1%). One end of the junction does not line up with germline, which may come from a read error. The V call is TRBV2, the J call TRBJ2-7; D ambiguous. CDR3 length: 13 amino acids. Germline V gene lookup returns CDR1 SNHLY and CDR2 FYNNEI. The CDR3 DNA is TGTGCCAGCAGGGAAGACGGCCTTGGCGAGCAGTACTTC. It codes for CASREDGLGEQYF.

Here the CDR3 reads CASSPMIVGNRGYTF. Written as DNA, the CDR3 is TGTGCCAGCAGCCCCATGATAGTAGGGAATCGAGGCTACACCTTC. The V gene is TRBV16, the J gene TRBJ1-2, with D unclear. The ends were cut back, 4 bases at V and 8 bases at J, with 20 bases in the middle. The CDR3 is 15 residues long. Per germline, CDR1 KGHSY and CDR2 FQNENV.

By sample fraction, this clone is medium-sized. V is TRBV7-2 and J is TRBJ2-7, with 7 bases aligning to TRBD1. The ends lost 3 bases at V and 2 bases at J; junction bases unmatched: 4. There are 14 residues in the CDR3. The germline gives CDR1 SGHTA, CDR2 FQGNSA. The CDR3: CASSLTGPPYEQYF. CDR3 bases: TGTGCCAGCAGCTTGACAGGGCCCCCCTACGAGCAGTACTTC.

V is TRBV29-1 and J is TRBJ1-1, with no clear D. CDR1 is SQVTM and CDR2 is ANQGSEA in the germline V gene. Trimming pared 6 bases from V and 3 bases from J, leaving 8 bases between. CDR3 size: 11 residues. CDR3 nucleotide sequence: TGCAGCGTAAAGATGGACACTGAAGCTTTCTTT. It translates to CSVKMDTEAFF.

The chain joins TRBV11-1 to TRBJ2-2; 10 bases agree with TRBD1. The germline gives CDR1 SGHAT, CDR2 FQDESV (reference sequence). Trimming cost V 4 bases and J 4 bases; bases outside gene matches: 6. The CDR3 is made up of 16 amino acids. The chain's CDR3 is CASSYPTGGGTGELFF. In DNA form, the CDR3 reads TGTGCCAGCAGCTACCCGACAGGGGGCGGCACCGGGGAGCTGTTTTTT. Variable domain in full (rest from reference TRBV11-1 and TRBJ2-2): EAEVAQSPRYKITEKSQAVAFWCDPISGHATLYWYRQILGQGPELLVQFQDESVVDDSQLPKDRFSAERLKGVDSTLKIQPAELGDSAMYLCASSYPTGGGTGELFFGEGSRLTVL.

This rearrangement joins TRBV19 to TRBJ1-5; D not certain. The length of the CDR3 is 13 residues. V was pared by 6 bases and J by 3 bases, with 9 bases between. Per the germline V gene, CDR1 is LNHDA and CDR2 is SQIVND (reference sequence). The CDR3 protein is CASSATNNQPQHF. The CDR3 coding sequence is TGTGCCAGTAGCGCAACTAACAATCAGCCCCAGCATTTT. The entire variable domain, with the rest obtained from reference TRBV19 and TRBJ1-5, is as follows: DGGITQSPKYLFRKEGQNVTLSCEQNLNHDAMYWYRQDPGQGLRLIYYSQIVNDFQKGDIAEGYSVSREKKESFPLTVTSAQKNPTAFYLCASSATNNQPQHFGDGTRLSIL.

The CDR3 DNA reads TGCAGTGCTAGACAGTATGAAAAACTGTTTTTT. Amino acids: CSARQYEKLFF. This rearrangement joins TRBV20-1 to TRBJ1-4, with D uncertain. CDR1 and CDR2 (germline): DFQATT, SNEGSKA (reference sequence). Trimming took 2 bases from V and 6 from J, leaving 4 bases between them. CDR3 size: 11 residues.

The chain is built from TRBV28 and TRBJ1-6; TRBD1 might be the D (5 bases). The ends were cut back, 1 base at V and 8 bases at J, with 6 bases in the middle. Germline V CDR1 and CDR2: MDHEN, SYDVKM. This CDR3 comprises 13 residues. The CDR3 DNA reads TGTGCCAGCAGTTTATTAGGGGATTCACCCCTCCACTTT. It encodes CASSLLGDSPLHF.

This chain joins TRBV29-1 and TRBJ2-1; 7 positions match TRBD2. The germline gives CDR1 SQVTM, CDR2 ANQGSEA. This CDR3 contains 14 residues. The trim removed 1 base at V and 8 bases at J, leaving 8 bases unmatched. The CDR3 nucleotides are TGCAGCGTTGAAGGCCTGGGACTAAGGGATGAGCAGTTCTTC. Translating it yields CSVEGLGLRDEQFF.

The rearrangement links TRBV7-6 to TRBJ1-1, with D possibly being TRBD1 (6 bases). This CDR3 contains 14 residues. V lost 1 base, J lost 7 bases, and 13 bases lay in between. Germline loops: CDR1 SGHVS, CDR2 FNYEAQ. CDR3 DNA sequence: TGTGCCAGCAGCTTAGTATCAGGGGACGTTGAAGCTTTCTTT. This encodes CASSLVSGDVEAFF.

This chain joins TRBV28 and TRBJ2-7, with TRBD1 as a possible D gene (5 bases). The CDR3 consists of 15 residues. V was trimmed by 3 bases and J by 9 bases, leaving 21 bases between them. Germline V gene data show CDR1 as MDHEN and CDR2 as SYDVKM. The CDR3 DNA is TGTGCCAGCAGTTTTCGGCCACAGGTCAACCTGCGGCAGTACTTC. Protein sequence: CASSFRPQVNLRQYF.

This chain joins TRBV4-3 and TRBJ2-1; 10 nucleotides match TRBD1. The CDR3 is made up of 17 amino acids. Germline loops: CDR1 LGHNA, CDR2 YSLEER. V lost 0 bases to trimming and J lost 7 bases; unmatched junction nucleotides: 9. DNA of the CDR3: TGCGCCAGCAGCCAAGAGGGGACAGGGGATATGGTGAATGAGCAGTTCTTC. This translates into CASSQEGTGDMVNEQFF.

The rearrangement joins TRBV21-1 to TRBJ2-1. TRBV21-1 is tagged as a pseudogene. The CDR3 has 17 amino acids. The CDR3 here is CASSKESVDRTYNEQFF. CDR3 in DNA: TGTGCCAGCAGCAAAGAATCCGTTGACCGGACCTACAATGAGCAGTTCTTC.

This chain uses TRBV7-2 with TRBJ2-5, with 7 bases identical to TRBD2. The CDR3 is 16 amino acids. J lost 4 bases, V lost 5 bases, and 13 bases had no gene match. Germline CDR1 and CDR2: SGHTA and FQGNSA. The CDR3 here is CASSPMGRGGAETQYF. DNA of the CDR3: TGTGCCAGCAGCCCTATGGGGCGGGGAGGGGCAGAGACCCAGTACTTC.

The J gene is TRBJ2-4, the V gene TRBV7-2, with 7 bases fitting TRBD2. CDR3 length: 14 residues. V lost 4 bases and J lost 6; bases outside the gene matches: 6. Germline-derived CDR1 and CDR2 are SGHTA and FQGNSA. Here the CDR3 DNA reads TGTGCCAGCAGCTCATCCTCGGGGGGAAACATTCAGTACTTC. Protein product: CASSSSSGGNIQYF. The full variable domain, completed using reference TRBV7-2 and TRBJ2-4, is GAGVSQSPSNKVTEKGKDVELRCDPISGHTALYWYRQSLGQGLEFLIYFQGNSAPDKSGLPSDRFSAERTGGSVSTLTIQRTQQEDSAVYLCASSSSSGGNIQYFGAGTRLSVL.